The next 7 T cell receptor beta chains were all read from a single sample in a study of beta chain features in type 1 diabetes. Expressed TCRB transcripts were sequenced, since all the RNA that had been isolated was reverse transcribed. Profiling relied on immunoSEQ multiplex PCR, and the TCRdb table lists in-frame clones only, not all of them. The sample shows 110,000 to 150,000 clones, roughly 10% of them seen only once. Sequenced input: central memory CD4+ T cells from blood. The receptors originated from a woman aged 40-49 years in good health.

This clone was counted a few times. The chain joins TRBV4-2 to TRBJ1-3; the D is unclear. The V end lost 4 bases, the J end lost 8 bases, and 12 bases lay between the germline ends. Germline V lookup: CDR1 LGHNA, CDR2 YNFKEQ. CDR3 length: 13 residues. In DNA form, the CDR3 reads TGTGCCAGCAGCCCGGGAATTTTGGACACCATATATTTT. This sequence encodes CASSPGILDTIYF.

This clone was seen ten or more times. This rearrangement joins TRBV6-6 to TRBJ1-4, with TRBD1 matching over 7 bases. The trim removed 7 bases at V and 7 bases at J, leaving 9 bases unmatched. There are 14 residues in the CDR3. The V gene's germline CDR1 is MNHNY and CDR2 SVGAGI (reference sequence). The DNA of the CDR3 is TGTGCCAGCACCCGGGGGACAGAAGCTGAAAAACTGTTTTTT. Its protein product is CASTRGTEAEKLFF.

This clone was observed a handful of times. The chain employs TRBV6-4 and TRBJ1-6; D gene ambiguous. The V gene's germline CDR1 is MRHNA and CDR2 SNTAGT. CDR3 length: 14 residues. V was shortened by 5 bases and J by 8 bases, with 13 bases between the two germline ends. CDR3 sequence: CASSPYASDSPLHF. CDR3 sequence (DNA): TGTGCCAGCAGTCCCTACGCTTCGGATTCACCCCTCCACTTT.

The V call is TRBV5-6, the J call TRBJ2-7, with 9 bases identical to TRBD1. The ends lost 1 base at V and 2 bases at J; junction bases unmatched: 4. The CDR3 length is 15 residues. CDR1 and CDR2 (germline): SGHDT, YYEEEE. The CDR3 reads CASSLLGQGPYEQYF. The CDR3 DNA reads TGTGCCAGCAGCTTGTTGGGACAGGGCCCCTACGAGCAGTACTTC.

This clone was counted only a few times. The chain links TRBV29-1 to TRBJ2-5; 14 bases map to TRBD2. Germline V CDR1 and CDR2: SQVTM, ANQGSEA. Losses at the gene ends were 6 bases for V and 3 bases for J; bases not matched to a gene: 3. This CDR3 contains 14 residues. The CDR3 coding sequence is TGCAGCGTGACTAGCGGGGGGGCCGAAGAGACCCAGTACTTC. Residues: CSVTSGGAEETQYF.

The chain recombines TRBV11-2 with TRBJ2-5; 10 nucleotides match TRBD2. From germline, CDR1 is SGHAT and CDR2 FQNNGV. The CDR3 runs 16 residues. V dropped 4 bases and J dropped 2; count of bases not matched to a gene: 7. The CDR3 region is CASSSLAGRGQETQYF. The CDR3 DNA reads TGTGCCAGCAGCTCACTAGCGGGGAGGGGACAAGAGACCCAGTACTTC.

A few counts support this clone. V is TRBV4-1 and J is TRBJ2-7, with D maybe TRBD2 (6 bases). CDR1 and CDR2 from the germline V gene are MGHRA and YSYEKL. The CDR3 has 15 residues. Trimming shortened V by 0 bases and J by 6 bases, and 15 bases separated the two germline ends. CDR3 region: CASSQELGRRGEQYF. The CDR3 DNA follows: TGCGCCAGCAGCCAAGAGTTAGGGAGGCGCGGCGAGCAGTACTTC.